This T cell receptor beta chain appears in the sequencing data of a study of T cells in Graves' hyperthyroidism and ophthalmopathy. RNA transcripts were the template for amplifying TCR beta CDR3 regions. The TCR CDR3 was amplified in a first-round RT-PCR using the HTBI primer set. TCRdb used MiXCR to reprocess the multiplex PCR reads, holding one entry per CDR3 protein. Counted here are a few hundred thousand distinct CDR3 sequences, about 45% occurring once; the ten biggest clones make up about 7.8%. Graves' hyperthyroidism was deemed stable given no ophthalmopathy progression within 18 months. Uncontrolled infection, other autoimmune disease, pregnancy or lactation excluded patients. This clonotype has ten or more counts. The germline CDR1 and CDR2 sequences are MGHRA and YSYEKL. The CDR3 contains 14 residues. The ends were cut back, 1 base at V and 2 bases at J, with 9 bases in the middle.

This TCR derives from a woman aged 18-29 years with Graves' hyperthyroidism. The specimen sequenced was peripheral blood or thyroid tissue (not recorded which). The chain is built from TRBV4-1 and TRBJ2-7; D is perhaps TRBD2 (5 bases). The CDR3: CASSQGPRAYEQYF. As DNA, the CDR3 is TGCGCCAGCAGCCAAGGCCCGCGGGCCTACGAGCAGTACTTC.